A selection of T cell receptor beta chains follows, all from one sample in a study of blood T cell repertoires in COVID-19. The protocol was immunoSEQ multiplex PCR, while the TCRdb copy is restricted to in-frame clones and leaves out a portion. Among around 330,000 clones, about nine tenths were seen once, and the ten largest hold around 9%. Input material: PBMCs or T cells enriched from blood (not recorded which). These receptors all stem from a woman aged 18-29 years who had recovered from COVID-19. CDR3s leave out the opening cysteine and the closing phenylalanine or tryptophan. Each record gives: CDR3 protein, V gene, J gene.

CDR3 protein: ASSPPTWAGGQGEQY
V gene: TRBV18
J gene: TRBJ2-7

CDR3 protein: ASSYGLAGGEQY
V gene: TRBV7-3
J gene: TRBJ2-7

CDR3 protein: ASSRTLTSGKVETQY
V gene: TRBV5-1
J gene: TRBJ2-5

CDR3 protein: ASSYSASGGNEQF
V gene: TRBV6-5
J gene: TRBJ2-1

CDR3 protein: ASSGGQGAYNEQF
V gene: TRBV5-1
J gene: TRBJ2-1

CDR3 protein: SASKNTEAF
V gene: TRBV20-1
J gene: TRBJ1-1

CDR3 protein: ASSFVRDRGYEQY
V gene: TRBV28
J gene: TRBJ2-7

CDR3 protein: ASSPGQAEFGYT
V gene: TRBV5-6
J gene: TRBJ1-2

CDR3 protein: ASSLGTSIYSPLH
V gene: TRBV7-6
J gene: TRBJ1-6

CDR3 protein: ASSARQVGVMNTEAF
V gene: TRBV9
J gene: TRBJ1-1

CDR3 protein: ASNGGLTSTDTQY
V gene: TRBV2
J gene: TRBJ2-3

CDR3 protein: ASSADTYYTEAF
V gene: TRBV19
J gene: TRBJ1-1

CDR3 protein: ASSIRQGSRTDTQY
V gene: TRBV19
J gene: TRBJ2-3

CDR3 protein: ASSQVAGVETQY
V gene: TRBV4-2
J gene: TRBJ2-5

CDR3 protein: ASSKVVNTEAF
V gene: TRBV28
J gene: TRBJ1-1

CDR3 protein: ASSFRYTASDEQF
V gene: TRBV27
J gene: TRBJ2-1

CDR3 protein: AWSPGQAYEQY
V gene: TRBV30
J gene: TRBJ2-7

CDR3 protein: ASSITSGGANTGELF
V gene: TRBV9
J gene: TRBJ2-2

CDR3 protein: ASSSGTGYWGYT
V gene: TRBV7-9
J gene: TRBJ1-2

CDR3 protein: ASSDRTEANGYT
V gene: TRBV5-1
J gene: TRBJ1-2

CDR3 protein: ASSQSLGGFTEAF
V gene: TRBV3-1/TRBV3-2
J gene: TRBJ1-1

CDR3 protein: ASKISGGDILAF
V gene: TRBV28
J gene: TRBJ1-1

CDR3 protein: AISDGQAI
V gene: TRBV10-3
J gene: TRBJ2-7

CDR3 protein: ASTELAGVPFYEQY
V gene: TRBV28
J gene: TRBJ2-7

CDR3 protein: ASSYPESRTQY
V gene: TRBV6-2/TRBV6-3
J gene: TRBJ2-3

CDR3 protein: ASSQEGTSPEETQY
V gene: TRBV4-1
J gene: TRBJ2-5